Each of the 10 T cell receptor beta chains below was sequenced from the same sample in a study of pediatric ulcerative colitis (dated by TCRdb to between 2017 and 2020). During colonoscopy, one to two rectal pinch biopsies were obtained for research purposes. Libraries were built with the immunoSEQ multiplex PCR assay. Imported from immuneACCESS, the table was reduced by TCRdb to in-frame sequences with V and J called. These copies leave out some clones; in studies compared against another copy, an unresolved V gene accounts for under half, and the cause of the remainder is not known. For this sample there are under 30,000 clones; about 69% appear just once. Roughly 7.8% of the sample is held by the ten biggest clonotypes. The sequencing sample was made of gut tissue. The receptors were sampled from a boy aged 5-17 years with severe ulcerative colitis.

V usage is TRBV14 and J usage is TRBJ2-3; 11 bases fit TRBD2. Germline V gives CDR1 SGHDN, CDR2 FVKESK. Trimming removed 1 base from V and 5 bases from J; junction bases left unmatched: 8. The CDR3 consists of 17 residues. CDR3: CASSQGVAGGFGDTQYF. The CDR3 DNA sequence: TGTGCCAGCAGCCAAGGCGTAGCGGGAGGGTTCGGAGATACGCAGTATTTT.

The V call is TRBV7-9, the J call TRBJ2-1; 11 bases are shared with TRBD2. Germline trimming cut 5 bases from V and 6 bases from J; bases unmatched to any gene: 15. The germline V gene has CDR1 SEHNR and CDR2 FQNEAQ (reference sequence). This CDR3 has 18 residues. CDR3 region: CASSVYSGRVRKVNEQFF. DNA for the CDR3: TGTGCCAGCAGCGTCTATAGCGGGAGGGTAAGGAAGGTCAATGAGCAGTTCTTC.

This chain joins TRBV28 and TRBJ1-2, with a possible D match to TRBD1 (5 bases). Trimming pared 3 bases from V and 0 bases from J, leaving 17 bases between. The CDR3 extends over 17 amino acids. The germline V gene encodes CDR1 MDHEN and CDR2 SYDVKM. The chain's CDR3 is CASSFLGAGLSNYGYTF. In DNA, the CDR3 is TGTGCCAGCAGTTTCCTTGGCGCAGGGCTTTCTAACTATGGCTACACCTTC.

The V call is TRBV6-5, the J call TRBJ2-5; possibly TRBD1 or TRBD2 for D (5 bases each). The V gene lost 2 bases and the J gene lost 1 base, with 11 bases spanning the gap. The CDR3 is 15 amino acids. Germline V gene lookup returns CDR1 MNHEY and CDR2 SVGAGI. In DNA, the CDR3 is TGTGCCAGCAGTTACGATAGGGGAGCCCAAGAGACCCAGTACTTC. Translated: CASSYDRGAQETQYF.

V usage is TRBV6-4 and J usage is TRBJ2-3, with 10 bases lining up with TRBD2. This CDR3 region has 16 residues. The germline CDR1 and CDR2 sequences are MRHNA and SNTAGT. V was pared by 4 bases and J by 4 bases, with 8 bases of the junction left unmatched. This CDR3 reads CASSVTGTSASDTQYF. Written as DNA, the CDR3 is TGTGCCAGCAGTGTAACCGGGACTAGCGCCTCAGATACGCAGTATTTT.

This rearrangement joins TRBV7-3 to TRBJ2-5; 10 bases are a match to TRBD2. The CDR3 is 16 residues long. After removal of 2 bases from V and 2 bases from J, the junction contained 5 bases not matched to a gene. Germline CDR1 and CDR2: SGHTA and FQGTGA. CDR3 residues: CASSLDSGRSQETQYF. The CDR3 DNA reads TGTGCCAGCAGCTTAGATAGCGGGAGGTCTCAAGAGACCCAGTACTTC.

The chain is built from TRBV7-9 and TRBJ2-7; a weak D match, TRBD1 (5 bases). The V end lost 10 bases, the J end lost 5 bases, and 24 bases lay between the germline ends. Germline CDR1 SEHNR, CDR2 FQNEAQ (reference sequence). The CDR3 contains 15 residues. The CDR3 here is CATSSRVLGQHEQYF. The DNA of the CDR3 is TGTGCCACGTCCTCCAGGGTCCTGGGCCAGCACGAGCAGTACTTC.

The chain links TRBV9 to TRBJ1-6; D is undetermined. This CDR3 contains 15 residues. Germline V lookup: CDR1 SGDLS, CDR2 YYNGEE. The V end lost 0 bases, the J end lost 7 bases, and 11 bases lay between the germline ends. CDR3 nucleotide sequence: TGTGCCAGCAGCGTAGAGGGATCCTGGAATTCACCCCTCCACTTT. It translates to CASSVEGSWNSPLHF.

J is TRBJ2-3 and V is TRBV10-3; no firm D call. V lost 3 bases and J lost 6, with 16 bases in between. Germline lookup yields CDR1 ENHRY and CDR2 SYGVKD. This CDR3 region has 15 residues. CDR3 in DNA: TGTGCCATCAGTGACGACGTGGCTCAAGGGGATACGCAGTATTTT. Its protein is CAISDDVAQGDTQYF.

This clone was found a few times. The chain combines TRBV6-5 with TRBJ1-1; 9 bases align to TRBD1. From germline, CDR1 is MNHEY and CDR2 SVGAGI. The CDR3 contains 15 residues. The V and J ends lost 4 bases and 1 base, in that order; junction bases with no gene match: 4. This chain's CDR3 is CASSSQGAQNTEAFF. In DNA form, the CDR3 reads TGTGCCAGCAGTTCACAGGGGGCGCAGAACACTGAAGCTTTCTTT.